This T cell receptor (beta chain) was identified in a study of identical twins (TCRdb year 2016). Regarding the complete study: TCR alpha and beta repertoires from monozygotic twins, unrelated adults of various ages and cord blood were deep-sequenced to test whether fetal clonotypes persist. To rule out contamination, the twin experiments were replicated at different times with different library preparation protocols.

All donors were healthy Caucasians. Three pairs of female monozygotic twins, all aged about 18 to 30 years, made up the twin cohort. Positive isolation kits from Invitrogen were used to isolate CD4+ and CD8+ T cell populations. V lost 1 base and J lost 1 base; the stretch between them is 7 bases long. CDR1 and CDR2 were assigned from the germline V gene (reference sequence) as DFQATT and SNEGSKA. Its CDR3 holds 14 amino acids, cysteine through phenylalanine. Only the CDR3 DNA stays, 42 bases, in frame from base 1. Library preparation was by 5' RACE. TCRdb lists the instrument as Illumina HiSeq 2000. A universal primer binding site was added through template switching, and the final cDNA carried a unique molecular identifier so that TCR cDNA molecules could be counted accurately. Specific primers in the conserved constant-segment region were used to synthesize first-strand cDNA for the TCR alpha and beta chains. To control for contamination, every cDNA library was double barcoded, receiving both a SMART-Mk sample barcode and Illumina barcodes. Two successive PCR steps introduced TruSeq adapter sequences along with Illumina sample barcodes. The Illumina HiSeq platform was used with custom primers to sequence TCR alpha and beta cDNA libraries. Under the source paper's analysis protocol: Unique molecular identifiers were extracted from raw reads with MiGEC, and CDR3 positions were determined with MiXCR. For each individual, recombination models were inferred using an EM algorithm with the repgenHMM and IGoR tools. The analysis of shared clonotypes was done with the tcR package in R, with sharing normalized by the product of cloneset sizes. To study raw recombination without the effects of thymic and clonal selection, out-of-frame nonproductive sequences were analyzed. TCRdb cleaned the public reads at Q25 with fastp, built clones with MiXCR and kept in-frame beta chains. CDR3 protein sequences are deduplicated, and each keeps its most common genes and DNA. TCRdb, not the authors, supplied the V and J calls. This sample has 450,000 or so distinct CDR3 sequences in its table, and approximately 24% of those were observed once. The ten largest clones capture just under 3% of the sample.

Remarks on this clonotype: The specificity of this receptor is unknown. No clone much larger than this one lies a single base away; base qualities are absent.

Study-level results and caveats: Excess twin sharing in beta out-of-frame sequences was weaker because fewer shared sequences lowered the signal-to-noise ratio. Out-of-frame TCR alpha sharing in monozygotic twins was systematically underestimated by recombination models, whereas sharing between unrelated individuals was in agreement with the recombination models. Compared with coincidental sharing between unrelated individuals, out-of-frame TCR alpha sequences shared between twins showed an excess of sequences with low generation probability. Because the same donors could not be followed over many years, the conclusions depended on cross-sectional statistical analysis. Invariant T cells such as MAIT and iNKT could partly confound zero-insertion analyses, though diverse VJ usage argued against this for most clonotypes. Abundant cord blood beta clonotypes carried fewer insertions; young adult naive repertoires showed a weaker similar trend, while memory repertoires showed none.

The sample also formed part of further work on T cells expressing NK-cell markers. As the second publication notes: In sorted CD3+CD56+NKG2C+, CD3+CD56+NKG2C- and CD3+CD56-NKG2C+ T-cell subsets from eight or nine donors, TCR beta-chain repertoires were profiled. Of the eight sequenced donors, seven were found to be HCMV-seropositive and one was found to be HCMV-seronegative. To restrict sorting to alphabetaTCR-expressing T cells, an anti-gammadeltaTCR antibody was added in several experiments. For 6 or 7 donors, the dominant CD3+CD56+NKG2C+ clonotypes were among the top 10 CD8+ clonotypes and accounted for 1.0-7.0% of CD8+ T cells. Those dominant clonotypes were again the most abundant among CD3+CD56-NKG2C+ cells in several donors, at about 25-60.1%. It remained unclear whether the expanded NKG2C-expressing T cell clones were specific for HCMV antigens. All eight donors whose samples were sequenced were randomly selected healthy volunteers, three of them men and five women. A commercial ELISA kit detecting HCMV-specific IgG in serum was used to determine HCMV serostatus. MIGEC was used to demultiplex reads and group reads by UMI, and MiTCR was used to assemble and quantify clonotypes. To remove erroneous sequences, TCR cDNA sequences were retained only when supported by two or more reads. The tcR package was used for downstream repertoire analysis, and clonotypes were matched across fractions by CDR3 nucleotide sequence plus V segment. Antigen specificity was annotated against VDJdb with VDJmatch, allowing one amino acid substitution in CDR3.

The sequence is built from TRBV20-1 and TRBJ2-2; the D gene lacks a confident call. This receptor was taken from a woman aged 18-30 years in good health. What was sequenced was CD4+ T cells sorted from blood. The sequence in DNA is TGCAGTGCTAGAGTGCTCGGGAACACCGGGGAGCTGTTTTTT. This sequence encodes CSARVLGNTGELFF.